The present T cell receptor (beta chain) was sequenced within a study of early T cells in non-severe SARS-CoV-2 infection. At the level of the study: Bulk RNA from unsorted whole blood was sequenced; chains were unpaired.

Trimming cost V 3 bases and J 2 bases, with 5 bases left between them. CDR1 and CDR2 from the germline V gene are MNHEY and SMNVEV (reference sequence). This CDR3 region has 12 residues. Study-level findings and limits: Using VDJdb, the matching emphasized anti-spike CD8 responses while missing private and CD4 specificities.

Researchers attached unique molecular identifiers to individual cDNA molecules. One entry per CDR3 protein, called by TCRdb with MiXCR from the 5' RACE reads. This table holds around 40,000 distinct CDR3 sequences, 4.5% to 7.5% found once. This clonotype showed up just a few times. Its antigen is unknown. This sequence joins TRBV27 and TRBJ2-7; D call uncertain. The clonotype was recovered from an adult who was a healthcare worker with PCR-confirmed SARS-CoV-2 infection or an uninfected control (not recorded which). Sequenced material: whole blood. CDR3 bases: TGTGCCAGCAGTTTCGGGCCCTACGAGCAGTACTTC. It translates to CASSFGPYEQYF.